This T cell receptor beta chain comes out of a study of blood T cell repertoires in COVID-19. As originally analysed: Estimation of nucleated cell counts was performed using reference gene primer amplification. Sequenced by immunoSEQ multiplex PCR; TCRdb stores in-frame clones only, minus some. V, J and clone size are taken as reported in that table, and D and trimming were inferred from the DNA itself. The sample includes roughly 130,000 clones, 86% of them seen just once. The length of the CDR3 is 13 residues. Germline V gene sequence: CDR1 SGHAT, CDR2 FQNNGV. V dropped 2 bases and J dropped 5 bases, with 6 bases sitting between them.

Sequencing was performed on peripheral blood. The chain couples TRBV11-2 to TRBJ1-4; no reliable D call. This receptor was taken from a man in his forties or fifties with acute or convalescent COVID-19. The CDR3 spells CASSLTGNEKLFF. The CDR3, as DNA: TGTGCCAGCAGCTTAACCGGGAATGAAAAACTGTTTTTT.